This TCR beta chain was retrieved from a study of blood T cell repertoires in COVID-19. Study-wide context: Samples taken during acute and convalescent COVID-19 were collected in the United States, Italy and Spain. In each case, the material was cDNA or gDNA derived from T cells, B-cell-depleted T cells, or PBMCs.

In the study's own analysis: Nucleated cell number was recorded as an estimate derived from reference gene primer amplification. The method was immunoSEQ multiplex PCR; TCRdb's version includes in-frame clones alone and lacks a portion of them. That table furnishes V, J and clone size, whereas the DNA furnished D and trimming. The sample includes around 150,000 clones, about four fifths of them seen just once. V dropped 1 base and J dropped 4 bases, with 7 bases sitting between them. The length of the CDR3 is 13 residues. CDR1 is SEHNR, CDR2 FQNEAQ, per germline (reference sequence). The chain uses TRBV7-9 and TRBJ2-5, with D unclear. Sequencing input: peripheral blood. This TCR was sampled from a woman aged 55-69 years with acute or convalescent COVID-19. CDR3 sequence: CASSLGLGETQYF. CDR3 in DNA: TGTGCCAGCAGCTTAGGTCTAGGAGAGACCCAGTACTTC.